The 29 T cell receptor beta chains below were found in one sample sequenced in a study of graft-versus-host responses after intestinal transplantation. Only in-frame clones appear in the TCRdb table, and some are missing; sequencing was by immunoSEQ multiplex PCR. This table holds some 110,000 clones, around 94% found once. Their antigen targets remain unknown. The sample here was unstimulated CD4+ T cells sorted from spleen or lymph node cells, taken before transplant. The receptors derive from a human donor who was the organ donor for an intestinal transplant.

J is TRBJ1-4 and V is TRBV19, with 8 bases aligning to TRBD1. The ends lost 6 bases at V and 3 bases at J; junction bases unmatched: 6. The CDR3 consists of 15 residues. Germline CDR1 LNHDA, CDR2 SQIVND (reference sequence). CDR3 nucleotide sequence: TGTGCCAGTAGCGTCAGACAGGGGTCTAATGAAAAACTGTTTTTT. Protein product: CASSVRQGSNEKLFF.

This clone was recorded once. The chain is built from TRBV19 and TRBJ2-5; no definite D call. This CDR3 contains 15 residues. The germline V gene has CDR1 LNHDA and CDR2 SQIVND (reference sequence). Trimming took off 3 bases at V and 0 bases at J, with 11 bases between the two ends. CDR3: CASSIRAMYQETQYF. The CDR3 DNA follows: TGTGCCAGTAGTATTAGGGCGATGTACCAAGAGACCCAGTACTTC. The full variable domain, completed using reference TRBV19 and TRBJ2-5, is DGGITQSPKYLFRKEGQNVTLSCEQNLNHDAMYWYRQDPGQGLRLIYYSQIVNDFQKGDIAEGYSVSREKKESFPLTVTSAQKNPTAFYLCASSIRAMYQETQYFGPGTRLLVL.

CDR3 sequence reads: CASSLVGTQTYEQYF. In DNA form, the CDR3 reads TGTGCCAGCAGCTTGGTGGGGACGCAGACCTACGAGCAGTACTTC. J is TRBJ2-7 and V is TRBV5-6, with D possibly being TRBD1 or TRBD2 (5 bases each). Germline assignment: CDR1 SGHDT and CDR2 YYEEEE. Trimming shortened V by 0 bases and J by 2 bases, and 12 bases separated the two germline ends. The CDR3 length is 15 residues.

This chain joins TRBV4-2 and TRBJ2-7, with 9 bases lining up with TRBD2. Trimming cost V 3 bases and J 3 bases; bases outside gene matches: 9. The CDR3 totals 16 residues. Germline V gene data show CDR1 as LGHNA and CDR2 as YNFKEQ. The CDR3 coding sequence is TGTGCCAGCAGCCATCTAAAGACTAGCGGAGACTACGAGCAGTACTTC. The encoded protein is CASSHLKTSGDYEQYF.

This clone has more than one count but fewer than ten. The chain combines TRBV2 with TRBJ2-3; 11 nucleotides match TRBD2. The CDR3 loop spans 15 amino acids. Germline V gene sequence: CDR1 SNHLY, CDR2 FYNNEI. Germline trimming cut 1 base from V and 4 bases from J; bases unmatched to any gene: 1. For the CDR3, the DNA is TGTGCCAGCAGTGAAGGACTAGCGGGATCAGATACGCAGTATTTT. Amino acids: CASSEGLAGSDTQYF. The variable domain in full, completed from reference TRBV2 and TRBJ2-3, reads EPEVTQTPSHQVTQMGQEVILRCVPISNHLYFYWYRQILGQKVEFLVSFYNNEISEKSEIFDDQFSVERPDGSNFTLKIRSTKLEDSAMYFCASSEGLAGSDTQYFGPGTRLTVL.

This chain joins TRBV4-2 and TRBJ2-4; D uncertain. Deletions cut 0 bases from V and 3 bases from J, with 9 bases between. Germline values: CDR1 LGHNA, CDR2 YNFKEQ. CDR3 length: 15 amino acids. The CDR3 region has the DNA TGTGCCAGCAGCCAAGAAGCAAGCGTCAAAAACATTCAGTACTTC. Residues: CASSQEASVKNIQYF.

The J gene is TRBJ2-3, the V gene TRBV5-4; the match to TRBD2 covers 11 bases. The CDR3 contains 18 residues. In germline, CDR1 is SGHNT, CDR2 YYREEE (reference sequence). The J segment lost 1 base and the V segment lost 4 bases, leaving 11 bases of the junction unmatched. CDR3 in DNA: TGTGCCAGCAGCACGCCGGGACTAGCGGTCTTTGGCACAGATACGCAGTATTTT. This codes for CASSTPGLAVFGTDTQYF.

The rearrangement joins TRBV4-1 to TRBJ2-3; D not certain. Germline V gene sequence: CDR1 MGHRA, CDR2 YSYEKL. The V end lost 1 base, the J end lost 6 bases, and 8 bases lay between the germline ends. The CDR3 extends over 13 amino acids. The CDR3 spells CASSQVVPDTQYF. The DNA for the CDR3 is TGCGCCAGCAGCCAAGTAGTTCCGGATACGCAGTATTTT.

The chain has TRBV6-6 and TRBJ1-1; no clear D gene. In germline, CDR1 is MNHNY, CDR2 SVGAGI (reference sequence). The CDR3 totals 13 residues. V was shortened by 0 bases and J by 10 bases, with 12 bases between the two germline ends. CDR3 sequence reads: CASSYSMRSRAFF. As DNA, the CDR3 is TGTGCCAGCAGTTACTCGATGAGGTCTAGAGCTTTCTTT.

This clone showed up just once. V usage is TRBV6-1 and J usage is TRBJ1-2, with D tentatively TRBD1 (5 bases). The ends were cut back, 2 bases at V and 2 bases at J, with 12 bases in the middle. CDR3 length equals 15 residues. Germline lookup yields CDR1 MNHNS and CDR2 SASEGT. The DNA for the CDR3 is TGTGCCAGCAGTGAAAGCCCAAGACAGAACTATGGCTACACCTTC. It yields the protein CASSESPRQNYGYTF.

This chain joins TRBV28 and TRBJ2-5; TRBD2 matches at 14 bases. Germline values: CDR1 MDHEN, CDR2 SYDVKM. The ends lost 6 bases at V and 6 bases at J; junction bases unmatched: 6. The CDR3 length is 15 residues. The CDR3: CASSFGTSGRKTQYF. The CDR3 DNA follows: TGTGCCAGCAGCTTCGGGACTAGCGGGAGAAAGACCCAGTACTTC.

About this clone: The sample holds other DNA sequences that translate to the same CDR3. The gene calls are TRBV6-6 and TRBJ1-3; maybe TRBD1 (5 bases). The CDR3 length is 15 residues. Per the germline V gene, CDR1 is MNHNY and CDR2 is SVGAGI (reference sequence). Deletions cut 6 bases from V and 3 bases from J, with 15 bases between. The CDR3 DNA is TGTGCCAGCAGAACGGGGGACTTGGTTGGAAACACCATATATTTT. It yields the protein CASRTGDLVGNTIYF.

This rearrangement joins TRBV2 to TRBJ2-6; unclear D gene. This CDR3 contains 15 residues. Trimming removed 7 bases at V and 0 bases at J, with 10 bases between. Germline V CDR1 and CDR2: SNHLY, FYNNEI. CDR3 sequence (DNA): TGTGCCAGCACCGGCTCGTTCTCTGGGGCCAACGTCCTGACTTTC. Translated: CASTGSFSGANVLTF.

This chain connects TRBV23-1 to TRBJ1-2; D is uncertain. TRBV23-1 is known as an ORF, though its function is uncertain. The V end lost 4 bases, the J end lost 2 bases, and 14 bases lay between the germline ends. The CDR3 is made up of 15 amino acids. The CDR3 region has the DNA TGCGCCAGCAGTCCCAAGGGCAGGAGAAACTATGGCTACACCTTC. It specifies CASSPKGRRNYGYTF.

The chain couples TRBV18 to TRBJ2-7; 7 positions match TRBD2. V lost 6 bases, J lost 2 bases, and 10 bases stayed unmatched. The CDR3 loop spans 15 amino acids. The V gene's germline CDR1 is KGHSH and CDR2 LQKENI. Written as DNA, the CDR3 is TGTGCCAGCTCGGGAGGGACGGCGGCCGCCTACGAGCAGTACTTC. This gives the protein CASSGGTAAAYEQYF.

CDR3 amino acids: CAGPRRLNTGELFF. In DNA, the CDR3 is TGTGCCGGACCTAGGAGACTGAACACCGGGGAGCTGTTTTTT. The chain is built from TRBV6-5 and TRBJ2-2; no clear D gene. Germline assignment: CDR1 MNHEY and CDR2 SVGAGI. The CDR3 contains 14 residues. The V end was cut by 11 bases, the J end by 1 base, with 14 bases between.

The J gene is TRBJ2-7, the V gene TRBV28, with 8 bases identical to TRBD1. Trimming took 7 bases from V and 3 from J; bases not matched to a gene: 11. CDR3 length equals 15 residues. Germline V gene data show CDR1 as MDHEN and CDR2 as SYDVKM. CDR3 coding DNA: TGTGCCAGCACCAAGAGACAGGGGTTGAACTACGAGCAGTACTTC. It codes for CASTKRQGLNYEQYF.

The chain uses TRBV18 and TRBJ1-4, with D unclear. Looked up from germline, CDR1 is KGHSH and CDR2 is LQKENI. V gave up 3 bases and J gave up 2 bases, with 13 bases separating them. The CDR3 covers 16 residues. CDR3 DNA: TGTGCCAGCTCACCGGCCGCCGGGGTTACTAATGAAAAACTGTTTTTT. This sequence encodes CASSPAAGVTNEKLFF.

Remarks on this clone: The germline gene is not matched at one end of the junction; a read error may be the cause. The chain links TRBV20-1 to TRBJ1-2; TRBD1 matches at 7 bases. Germline V gene data show CDR1 as DFQATT and CDR2 as SNEGSKA (reference sequence). This CDR3 contains 11 residues. The CDR3 DNA follows: TGCAGTGCTACAGGGGGTTATGGCTGCACCTTC. This sequence encodes CSATGGYGCTF.

The rearrangement joins TRBV19 to TRBJ2-3, with D unclear. Per germline, CDR1 LNHDA and CDR2 SQIVND (reference sequence). Trimming removed 6 bases at V and 0 bases at J, with 13 bases between. The length of the CDR3 is 15 residues. The CDR3 coding sequence is TGTGCCAGTAGGGCGACTTTAACTAGCACAGATACGCAGTATTTT. Translating it yields CASRATLTSTDTQYF.

The V call is TRBV7-9, the J call TRBJ2-5; perhaps TRBD1 as D (5 bases). Germline V lookup: CDR1 SEHNR, CDR2 FQNEAQ (reference sequence). V lost 2 bases to trimming and J lost 1 base, with 8 bases between them. The CDR3 is made up of 14 amino acids. For the CDR3, the DNA is TGTGCCAGCAGCTTATACAGGTCCCAAGAGACCCAGTACTTC. This encodes CASSLYRSQETQYF.

The chain joins TRBV5-6 to TRBJ2-5; D ambiguous. Trimming shortened V by 5 bases and J by 6 bases, and 17 bases separated the two germline ends. The CDR3 extends over 14 amino acids. Looked up from germline, CDR1 is SGHDT and CDR2 is YYEEEE. Here the CDR3 reads CASRPGPEDKTQYF. The CDR3 DNA reads TGTGCCAGCAGGCCGGGTCCAGAGGATAAGACCCAGTACTTC.

The chain couples TRBV6-5 to TRBJ2-2; no definite D call. There are 14 residues in the CDR3. The germline CDR1 and CDR2 sequences are MNHEY and SVGAGI. Trimming left V 2 bases short and J 7 bases short, with 11 bases between. CDR3 sequence: CASSYERGVGELFF. CDR3 nucleotide sequence: TGTGCCAGCAGTTACGAGCGCGGTGTCGGGGAGCTGTTTTTT.

The chain joins TRBV2 to TRBJ2-7; 12 bases are a match to TRBD2. The junction had 7 bases not matched to a gene; V was cut back by 4 bases and J by 6 bases. The CDR3 consists of 15 residues. Germline lookup yields CDR1 SNHLY and CDR2 FYNNEI. The DNA for the CDR3 is TGTGCCAGCAGTGGTACTAGCGGGAGGTTGGGCGAGCAGTACTTC. Translated, it gives CASSGTSGRLGEQYF.

V and J are TRBV18 and TRBJ1-5, with a tentative D call TRBD1 (5 bases). Germline CDR1 KGHSH, CDR2 LQKENI. The V end was cut by 2 bases, the J end by 2 bases, with 7 bases between. This CDR3 is 14 amino acids long. The CDR3 bases are TGTGCCAGCTCACCATTGGGGGGCAATCAGCCCCAGCATTTT. Translating gives CASSPLGGNQPQHF.

The chain combines TRBV5-6 with TRBJ2-2; D unclear. The CDR3 loop spans 13 amino acids. V was shortened by 5 bases and J by 5 bases, with 10 bases between the two germline ends. Germline-derived CDR1 and CDR2 are SGHDT and YYEEEE. As DNA, the CDR3 is TGTGCCAGCAGGTGGAGTCTGACCGGGGAGCTGTTTTTT. Protein sequence: CASRWSLTGELFF. Supplemented by reference TRBV5-6 and TRBJ2-2, the full variable domain reads DAGVTQSPTHLIKTRGQQVTLRCSPKSGHDTVSWYQQALGQGPQFIFQYYEEEERQRGNFPDRFSGHQFPNYSSELNVNALLLGDSALYLCASRWSLTGELFFGEGSRLTVL.

The chain links TRBV5-1 to TRBJ2-1; tentatively, D is TRBD2 (5 bases). Germline loops: CDR1 SGHRS, CDR2 YFSETQ. The length of the CDR3 is 13 residues. The V and J ends lost 0 bases and 10 bases respectively, with 11 bases between them. DNA for the CDR3: TGCGCCAGCAGCTTGGTACTAGGAGACGAGCAGTTCTTC. It codes for CASSLVLGDEQFF.

The chain uses TRBV6-1 and TRBJ2-7; the D is unclear. This CDR3 has 12 residues. Trimming pared 2 bases from V and 4 bases from J, leaving 6 bases between. The V gene's germline CDR1 is MNHNS and CDR2 SASEGT. The CDR3 spells CASSENGYEQYF. In DNA form, the CDR3 reads TGTGCCAGCAGTGAAAATGGATACGAGCAGTACTTC.

This chain connects TRBV19 to TRBJ2-1; 8 nucleotides align to TRBD2. V gave up 5 bases and J gave up 7 bases; unmatched junction bases: 7. Looked up from germline, CDR1 is LNHDA and CDR2 is SQIVND (reference sequence). This CDR3 contains 14 residues. CDR3 in amino acids: CASSRLAPSNEQFF. CDR3 nucleotide sequence: TGTGCCAGTAGTCGACTAGCGCCGTCGAATGAGCAGTTCTTC.